The T cell receptor (beta chain) described here comes from a study of T cells in Graves' hyperthyroidism and ophthalmopathy. Study observations and caveats: A model of 13 V-J features distinguished ophthalmopathy from stable hyperthyroidism. Among clonotypes expanded in thyroid above 0.001, most were also found in blood.

Graves' hyperthyroidism was deemed stable absent ophthalmopathy progression within 18 months. Hyperthyroidism patients were newly diagnosed, had disease duration under 2 months, and were aged 18 to 65 years. From RNA transcripts, TCR beta CDR3 regions were amplified. A set of HTBI primers served as the primers for a first-round RT-PCR of the TCR CDR3. TCRdb fed the multiplex PCR reads into MiXCR, producing one record per CDR3 protein. The table lists around 760,000 distinct CDR3 sequences, just over 35% of them singletons. Germline V gene lookup returns CDR1 ENHRY and CDR2 SYGVKD. This CDR3 contains 16 residues. This clonotype turned up a few times. Its antigen remains unknown. One end of the junction varies from germline; a read error may be responsible.

The chain couples TRBV10-3 to TRBJ2-2, with a tentative D call TRBD2 (6 bases). Sequencing was performed on blood. The TCR was taken from a woman between 35 and 50 years old with Graves' hyperthyroidism. The CDR3 protein is CASSLNPREDTGELFF. The CDR3 DNA reads as TGTGCCAGCAGTTTAAACCCCAGGGAGGACACCGGGGAGCTGTTTTTT.